These 17 T cell receptor beta chains were all obtained from the same sample, sequenced in a study of blood T cells in healthy people across ages. It was with a sample-barcoded 5' primer and a J-beta primer mix that a second PCR of roughly 7 to 12 cycles was run. TCRdb itself ran the 5' RACE reads through MiXCR, one entry per CDR3 protein. The table has about 1.5 million distinct CDR3 sequences, 42% seen once; the top ten hold 7% to 9%. Input material: blood. The receptors come from a woman under 30 in good health.

This clonotype was picked up one time. The chain uses TRBV9 and TRBJ2-7, with D perhaps being TRBD1 or TRBD2 (7 bases each). V was shortened by 4 bases and J by 7 bases, with 24 bases between the two germline ends. Germline-derived CDR1 and CDR2 are SGDLS and YYNGEE. This CDR3 has 16 amino acids. The chain's CDR3 is CASSPLMAGGVNEQYF. The CDR3 region has the DNA TGTGCCAGCAGCCCCTTGATGGCAGGGGGGGTCAATGAGCAGTACTTC.

The DNA of the CDR3 is TGCAGCGTTGTCCGGGGGCACACTGAAGCTTTCTTT. Its protein is CSVVRGHTEAFF. V usage is TRBV29-1 and J usage is TRBJ1-1, with D possibly TRBD1 on 6 matching bases. V was shortened by 4 bases and J by 3 bases, with 9 bases between the two germline ends. Germline CDR1 reads SQVTM; CDR2 reads ANQGSEA. The CDR3 runs to 12 residues.

The rearrangement joins TRBV6-5 to TRBJ2-3; 11 bases map to TRBD2. Trimming at V came to 6 bases and at J to 4 bases, leaving 3 bases not matched to a gene. The CDR3 runs 14 residues. The germline CDR1 and CDR2 sequences are MNHEY and SVGAGI. The CDR3 nucleotides are TGTGCCAGCAGCACTAGCGGGGGCCCAGATACGCAGTATTTT. It specifies CASSTSGGPDTQYF.

The CDR3 sequence is CASSGTYQSYNEQFF. In nucleotides, the CDR3 is TGTGCCAGCAGCGGCACCTATCAGAGCTACAATGAGCAGTTCTTC. V is TRBV7-8 and J is TRBJ2-1; D ambiguous. Germline V gene lookup returns CDR1 SGHVS and CDR2 FQNEAQ. V lost 5 bases to trimming and J lost 3 bases, with 14 bases between them. The CDR3 covers 15 residues.

This clonotype came up many times. This rearrangement joins TRBV4-1 to TRBJ2-1, with D possibly being TRBD2 (5 bases). The CDR3 has 15 amino acids. V lost 4 bases to trimming and J lost 4 bases, with 14 bases between them. Germline CDR1 MGHRA, CDR2 YSYEKL. In DNA, the CDR3 is TGCGCCAGCAGCCTCGTCCTAGCAGGTTACAATGAGCAGTTCTTC. Translation: CASSLVLAGYNEQFF.

The gene calls are TRBV7-6 and TRBJ2-2, with 8 bases identical to TRBD2. Looked up from germline, CDR1 is SGHVS and CDR2 is FNYEAQ. CDR3 length: 14 amino acids. With V trimmed by 5 bases and J by 4 bases, 3 bases remained unmatched. CDR3 DNA sequence: TGTGCCAGCAGCCGAGGGACTAGCACCGGGGAGCTGTTTTTT. Translation gives CASSRGTSTGELFF.

V gene TRBV20-1 combines with J gene TRBJ2-7; 8 bases match TRBD2. Trimming took 1 base from V and 0 from J; bases not matched to a gene: 5. The CDR3 is made up of 15 amino acids. CDR1 is DFQATT and CDR2 is SNEGSKA in the germline V gene (reference sequence). Here the CDR3 reads CSARVVAGGSYEQYF. The CDR3 DNA sequence: TGCAGTGCTAGAGTCGTTGCGGGGGGCTCCTACGAGCAGTACTTC.

This clonotype was detected only a few times. The genes are TRBV2 and TRBJ2-1; 7 nucleotides agree with TRBD1. This CDR3 spans 16 amino acids. Unmatched junction bases numbered 4, after V lost 0 bases and J lost 2 bases. Germline CDR1 SNHLY, CDR2 FYNNEI. CDR3 nucleotide sequence: TGTGCCAGCAGTGAAGCGGGGGACAGACCCTACAATGAGCAGTTCTTC. Translating gives CASSEAGDRPYNEQFF.

The chain combines TRBV6-6 with TRBJ2-5; the match to TRBD1 covers 9 bases. CDR3 length: 15 amino acids. The ends lost 1 base at V and 0 bases at J; junction bases unmatched: 0. CDR1 MNHNY and CDR2 SVGAGI come from the germline V gene (reference sequence). CDR3 sequence (DNA): TGTGCCAGCAGTTACTGGACAGGGGACCAAGAGACCCAGTACTTC. This codes for CASSYWTGDQETQYF.

Ten or more counts support this clonotype. The J gene is TRBJ2-5, the V gene TRBV6-5; D uncertain. V dropped 6 bases and J dropped 2 bases, with 10 bases sitting between them. This CDR3 comprises 13 residues. Germline loops: CDR1 MNHEY, CDR2 SVGAGI. CDR3 sequence: CASRRTVQETQYF. In nucleotides, the CDR3 is TGTGCCAGCAGGCGGACGGTACAAGAGACCCAGTACTTC.

This chain uses TRBV6-2 or TRBV6-3 with TRBJ2-1; 9 bases agree with TRBD2. Trimming took 2 bases from V and 5 from J; bases not matched to a gene: 13. Germline lookup yields CDR1 MNHEY and CDR2 SVGEGT. The CDR3 loop spans 18 amino acids. The CDR3 protein is CASSYGAGGPMLHNEQFF. CDR3 nucleotides: TGTGCCAGCAGTTACGGCGCGGGAGGGCCCATGTTGCACAATGAGCAGTTCTTC.

The chain links TRBV5-5 to TRBJ1-2; a possible D gene is TRBD1 (5 bases). Germline values: CDR1 SGHKS, CDR2 YYEKEE (reference sequence). This CDR3 spans 16 amino acids. Trimming left V 1 base short and J 3 bases short, with 16 bases between. This CDR3 is CASSLWTSQEDYGYTF. CDR3 in DNA: TGTGCCAGCAGCTTGTGGACAAGCCAAGAAGACTATGGCTACACCTTC.

This clonotype was picked up a small number of times. The chain joins TRBV5-1 to TRBJ2-1, with 8 bases that match TRBD2. CDR3 length: 15 amino acids. The germline gives CDR1 SGHRS, CDR2 YFSETQ. Trimming took 3 bases from V and 3 from J; bases not matched to a gene: 5. The CDR3 coding sequence is TGCGCCAGCAGCTACAGTGCGGGAGGCTACAATGAGCAGTTCTTC. It yields the protein CASSYSAGGYNEQFF.

This clonotype has a handful of counts. V gene TRBV27 combines with J gene TRBJ1-2; 8 bases map to TRBD1. CDR3 size: 14 residues. The V gene's germline CDR1 is MNHEY and CDR2 SMNVEV (reference sequence). With V trimmed by 4 bases and J by 4 bases, 5 bases remained unmatched. CDR3 residues: CASSSPGQVYGYTF. CDR3 bases: TGTGCCAGCAGTTCCCCGGGACAGGTCTATGGCTACACCTTC.

The chain links TRBV20-1 to TRBJ2-3; no firm D call. The germline V gene has CDR1 DFQATT and CDR2 SNEGSKA (reference sequence). The CDR3 loop spans 15 amino acids. V was pared by 3 bases and J by 1 base, with 14 bases between. The CDR3 sequence: CSASGLAYGTDTQYF. Written as DNA, the CDR3 is TGCAGTGCTAGTGGCCTGGCCTACGGCACAGATACGCAGTATTTT.

The CDR3 reads CASSLGGLENIQYF. As DNA, the CDR3 is TGCGCCAGCAGCCTCGGGGGTTTAGAAAACATTCAGTACTTC. V gene TRBV4-1 combines with J gene TRBJ2-4; possibly TRBD2 for D (6 bases). CDR3 size: 14 residues. Trimming left V 4 bases short and J 5 bases short, with 12 bases between. Looked up from germline, CDR1 is MGHRA and CDR2 is YSYEKL.

The V and J genes are TRBV6-6 and TRBJ2-1; D is uncertain. V was shortened by 5 bases and J by 1 base, with 9 bases between the two germline ends. The CDR3 spans 14 residues. In germline, CDR1 is MNHNY, CDR2 SVGAGI (reference sequence). The CDR3 loop is CASSIRVSYNEQFF. The CDR3 region has the DNA TGTGCCAGCAGTATACGGGTGTCCTACAATGAGCAGTTCTTC.